The rows below give T cell receptor beta chains drawn from one sample of a study of blood T cell repertoires in COVID-19. The method was immunoSEQ multiplex PCR; TCRdb's version includes in-frame clones alone and lacks a portion of them. The table includes about 250,000 clones, approximately 90% detected once. Input material: PBMCs or T cells enriched from blood (not recorded which). These TCRs come from a man aged 40-55 years who had recovered from COVID-19. The CDR3 runs from the conserved cysteine through the conserved F or W. The D gene is left open where the match is weak. Size is omitted from some rows. Given values are once, few, many or a class for expanded clones.

v_gene	abundance	d_gene	j_gene	CDR3nt	CDR3aa
TRBV27	-	TRBD1	TRBJ1-2	TGTGCCAGCAGGGAACTACAGGGGGCGCACGGCTACACCTTC	CASRELQGAHGYTF
TRBV11-2	-	-	TRBJ2-5	TGTGCCAGCAGCCGGGGGCGGGGGGAGACCCAGTACTTC	CASSRGRGETQYF
TRBV28	-	TRBD1	TRBJ2-5	TGTGCCACCAGGACAGGGCGAGAGACCCAGTACTTC	CATRTGRETQYF
TRBV23-1	-	-	TRBJ1-1	TGCGCCAGCAGTCAGCTCGGAGGCTGGGGCACTGAAGCTTTCTTT	CASSQLGGWGTEAFF
TRBV7-3	-	TRBD1	TRBJ1-1	TGTGCCAGCAGCAACCAGGGACAGATGAACACTGAAGCTTTCTTT	CASSNQGQMNTEAFF
TRBV19	-	TRBD1	TRBJ1-2	TGTGCCAGCGGGGGACAGCTACGAGGGGTAGGCTACACCTTC	CASGGQLRGVGYTF
TRBV5-1	-	TRBD1	TRBJ1-2	TGCGCCAGCAGCTTACAGGGGGTTAACTATGGCTACACCTTC	CASSLQGVNYGYTF
TRBV9	-	-	TRBJ2-7	TGTGCCAGCAGCCCCGGGGGTCCAGACGAGCAGTACTTC	CASSPGGPDEQYF
TRBV5-1	-	TRBD1	TRBJ2-3	TGCGCCAGCAGCCAGAGTACCGGGACAGGGGGCACAGATACGCAGTATTTT	CASSQSTGTGGTDTQYF
TRBV9	-	-	TRBJ1-6	TGTGCCAGCAGCGTAGCAGGGAATTCACCCCTCCACTTT	CASSVAGNSPLHF
TRBV18	-	TRBD1	TRBJ2-2	TGTGCCAGCTCACCGCCTGGACAGGGGTACACCGGGGAGCTGTTTTTT	CASSPPGQGYTGELFF
TRBV6-6	-	TRBD1	TRBJ1-2	TGTGCCAGCAGTGGGACAGGGAAGAACTATGGCTACACCTTC	CASSGTGKNYGYTF
TRBV9	-	TRBD1	TRBJ1-4	TGTGCCAGCAGCCCGACAGGGATTAATGAAAAACTGTTTTTT	CASSPTGINEKLFF
TRBV5-4	-	-	TRBJ2-5	TGTGCCAGCAGCTTGGGGCTGCAAGAGACCCAGTACTTC	CASSLGLQETQYF
TRBV18	once	-	TRBJ1-2	TGTGCCAGCTCACTTCGGTTTGAGGGTGTGGTTGGCTACACCTTC	CASSLRFEGVVGYTF
TRBV9	few	TRBD1	TRBJ1-1	TGTGCCAGCAGCCCAGACAGGGGTCTCGCTTTCTTT	CASSPDRGLAFF
TRBV24-1	-	TRBD1	TRBJ1-5	TGTGCCACCAGTGGCACAGACAGGGGACAAACTCAGCCCCAGCATTTT	CATSGTDRGQTQPQHF
TRBV10-3	-	-	TRBJ2-1	TGTGCCATCACCGAGGACAGCTACAATGAGCAGTTCTTC	CAITEDSYNEQFF
TRBV28	-	-	TRBJ2-1	TGTGCCAGCAGTTCCCGGGTCCTCAATGAGCAGTTCTTC	CASSSRVLNEQFF
TRBV11-3	-	-	TRBJ2-2	TGTGCCAGCAGCTTGGGTGGGCTGCACACCGGGGAGCTGTTTTTT	CASSLGGLHTGELFF
TRBV6-5	-	TRBD2	TRBJ2-5	TGTGCCAGCAGCGCCCAAGGCGGGAGTCAAGAGACCCAGTACTTC	CASSAQGGSQETQYF
TRBV25-1	-	TRBD2	TRBJ2-5	TGTGCCAGCAGCCAATTAGCGGGAGGTACCGAGACCCAGTACTTC	CASSQLAGGTETQYF
TRBV4-1	-	-	TRBJ1-1	TGCGCCAGCAGCCAAGATAGGAGGGACACTGAAGCTTTCTTT	CASSQDRRDTEAFF
TRBV11-2	-	-	TRBJ1-1	TGTGCCAGCAGCGCGACGACAGGTGGCACTGAAGCTTTCTTT	CASSATTGGTEAFF
TRBV28	-	-	TRBJ1-5	TGTGCCAGCGTAGGAACCTTAACAGAGAATAGCAATCAGCCCCAGCATTTT	CASVGTLTENSNQPQHF
TRBV9	-	-	TRBJ2-7	TGTGCCAGCAGGGGCGAGTCCTACGAGCAGTACTTC	CASRGESYEQYF
TRBV6-5	-	TRBD1	TRBJ1-5	TGTGCCAGCAGCCTGGACAGGGGAGGAAGGCAGCCCCAGCATTTT	CASSLDRGGRQPQHF
TRBV11-1	-	-	TRBJ2-1	TGTGCCAGCAGCTTAAGGCCCGGACAGCCTTACAATGAGCAGTTCTTC	CASSLRPGQPYNEQFF
TRBV27	few	TRBD2	TRBJ2-7	TGTGCCAGCAGTCCCCGTCCAGCGGGAGGGCCTTGGTACTACGAGCAGTACTTC	CASSPRPAGGPWYYEQYF
TRBV29-1	-	-	TRBJ1-4	TGCAGCGTTGGGGACCAAAGGGGGACAACTAATGAAAAACTGTTTTTT	CSVGDQRGTTNEKLFF
TRBV30	-	-	TRBJ2-5	TGTGCCTGGAGTGTTGGGCTGGTGCCAGTGTTGGAGACCCAGTACTTC	CAWSVGLVPVLETQYF
TRBV13	-	-	TRBJ1-5	TGTGCCAGCAGCTTAGGTAGGGGGAGTCAGCCCCAGCATTTT	CASSLGRGSQPQHF
TRBV7-6	once	TRBD1	TRBJ2-7	TGTGCCAGCAGCCACGGACAGGGCTTCGAGCAGTACTTC	CASSHGQGFEQYF
TRBV29-1	-	TRBD1	TRBJ1-1	TGCAGCGCCCGGACAGGGGTAGGGACTGAAGCTTTCTTT	CSARTGVGTEAFF
TRBV18	-	TRBD1	TRBJ2-7	TGTGCCAGCCACGGGGACAGGGTTTCCTACGAGCAGTACTTC	CASHGDRVSYEQYF
TRBV2	-	TRBD1	TRBJ1-5	TGTGCCAGCAGTGATGGGGGACAGGGTAACCAGCCCCAGCATTTT	CASSDGGQGNQPQHF
TRBV5-1	-	TRBD2	TRBJ2-3	TGCGCCAGCAGCTCGACTAGCGGGTCCCTTTCTAGTACGCAGTATTTT	CASSSTSGSLSSTQYF
TRBV5-8	-	TRBD2	TRBJ2-5	TGTGCCAGCAGCGGAGGACTAGCGGGGGGCGAGACCCAGTACTTC	CASSGGLAGGETQYF
TRBV30	few	-	TRBJ2-7	TGTGCCTGGAGTGTACAGGGCTACGAGCAGTACTTC	CAWSVQGYEQYF
TRBV3-1/TRBV3-2	once	-	TRBJ2-5	TGTGCCAGCAGCCAAGTCCAGGGGAGAGAGACCCAGTACTTC	CASSQVQGRETQYF
TRBV7-6	-	TRBD1	TRBJ1-4	TGTGCCAGCAGCCGGTCATCGGGACAGGGATTCCCTAATGAAAAACTGTTTTTT	CASSRSSGQGFPNEKLFF
TRBV27	-	-	TRBJ1-2	TGTGCCAGCGCCCCGGGGGGGGGCTTCTATGGCTACACCTTC	CASAPGGGFYGYTF
TRBV19	-	-	TRBJ2-3	TGTGCCGTTCGGGACATATCAACTAGCACAGATACGCAGTATTTT	CAVRDISTSTDTQYF
TRBV10-3	-	-	TRBJ1-2	TGTGCCATCAGTGAGAGGGAGGGGAAAGGCTACACCTTC	CAISEREGKGYTF
TRBV7-9	-	TRBD1	TRBJ1-4	TGTGCCAGCAGCTTAGGGGGGACAGGGGTGGATGAAAAACTGTTTTTT	CASSLGGTGVDEKLFF
TRBV6-5	few	TRBD2	TRBJ2-2	TGTGCCAGCATTTGGACTAGCGGGGGGTCAGGGGAGCTGTTTTTT	CASIWTSGGSGELFF
TRBV28	-	-	TRBJ2-2	TGTGCCAGCAGTTTAGGCTTTGGAGTAGCTCGCCAACCAAACACCGGGGAGCTGTTTTTT	CASSLGFGVARQPNTGELFF
TRBV12-3/TRBV12-4	-	-	TRBJ1-1	TGTGCCAGCAGTTTTAATCTGAACACTGAAGCTTTCTTT	CASSFNLNTEAFF
TRBV6-1	-	TRBD2	TRBJ2-3	TGTGCCAGCAGTGGAGTTACTAGCGGCCGGGCAGATACGCAGTATTTT	CASSGVTSGRADTQYF
TRBV7-9	-	TRBD2	TRBJ2-3	TGTGCCAGCAGAGCGGCGGGGGGGAGCACAGATACGCAGTATTTT	CASRAAGGSTDTQYF
TRBV9	once	-	TRBJ2-3	TGTGCCAGCAGCCCAGATATGGCTAGCCACCTAATCACAGATACGCAGTATTTT	CASSPDMASHLITDTQYF
TRBV30	-	-	TRBJ2-6	TGTGCCTGGGACGGGAACTCTGGGGCCAACGTCCTGACTTTC	CAWDGNSGANVLTF
TRBV3-1/TRBV3-2	-	TRBD2	TRBJ2-3	TGTGCCAGCAGCCAAGATAGTGGGACTATGATAGATACGCAGTATTTT	CASSQDSGTMIDTQYF
TRBV18	-	TRBD1	TRBJ2-7	TGTGCCAGCTCACAGGGGGCGCAAACCTACGAGCAGTACTTC	CASSQGAQTYEQYF